This T cell receptor (beta chain) was obtained from a study of breast tumors, draining lymph nodes, adjacent tissues (dated by TCRdb to the mid-2010s). About the investigation overall: Breast cancer patients provided tumor, adjacent nontumor tissue and axillary lymph nodes, and the study compared the TCR beta repertoires across these three sources. In human breast cancer, the study set out to evaluate how tumor, surrounding tissue and draining lymph node repertoires relate to one another and whether T cells may move between these sites.

The cysteine opens and the phenylalanine closes a CDR3 of 14 amino acids. The read is trimmed to its CDR3 DNA, 42 bases read in frame from base 1. Sequences SGHVS (CDR1) and FQNEAQ (CDR2) are obtained from the germline V gene. Broader findings and caveats from the paper: The conclusion that tumor T cells originate in lymph nodes was framed as consistent with a hypothesis rather than directly demonstrated. The data were considered consistent with most tumor T cells being derived from the lymph node and subsequently expanding within tumor tissue. Tumor T-cell repertoires showed less diversity than lymph node repertoires and more diversity than nontumor tissue repertoires, and tumor T-cell repertoires showed preferential V and J gene usage. Tumor and nontumor tissue repertoires were significantly more similar in luminal-like than in basal-like breast cancer.

Lymph node samples were obtained from the axillary draining lymph nodes of breast cancer patients. A word on this clonotype: The target of this receptor is not known. One end of the junction varies from germline; a read error may be responsible.

TCRdb names Illumina HiSeq 2000 as the instrument used. TCR beta chain libraries were generated through multiplex PCR amplification. High-throughput sequencing was used to analyze the amplified TCR beta chain products. The public reads were reanalyzed by TCRdb: fastp trimming at Q25, MiXCR alignment, in-frame beta chains only. Each CDR3 protein appears once, grouped with its most common genes and DNA. The sample contains more than 250,000 distinct CDR3 sequences, around 31% of them found a single time. The ten largest clones take up under 1.2% of the sample. The V and J segments used are TRBV7-8 and TRBJ2-7, with 7 bases aligning to TRBD2. The TCR originated in a female donor with breast cancer. Some clones in this sample may be carry-over from other donors' samples. Specimen: axillary lymph node tissue. The nucleotide sequence reads as follows: TGCGCCTGGAGCCTCGGGGGGAGCTCCTACGAGCAGTACTTC. This gives the protein CAWSLGGSSYEQYF.